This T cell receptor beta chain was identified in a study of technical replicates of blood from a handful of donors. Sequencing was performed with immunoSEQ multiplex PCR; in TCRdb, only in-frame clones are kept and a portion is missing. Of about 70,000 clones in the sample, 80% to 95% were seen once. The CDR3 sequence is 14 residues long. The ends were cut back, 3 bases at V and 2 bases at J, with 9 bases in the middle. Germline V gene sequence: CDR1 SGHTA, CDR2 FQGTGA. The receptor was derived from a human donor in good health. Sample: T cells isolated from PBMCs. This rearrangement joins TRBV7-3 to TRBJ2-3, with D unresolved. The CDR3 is CASSFAAATDTQYF. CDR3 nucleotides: TGTGCCAGCAGCTTCGCGGCAGCCACAGATACGCAGTATTTT.